What follows are 5 T cell receptor beta chains derived from one specimen sequenced in a study of post-analysis software for immune sequencing data. General study findings and limits: Among a handful of TRBV segments more frequent in patients than controls were TRBV5-6, TRBV5-1 and TRBV20-1.

TCR beta cDNA libraries had unique molecular identifiers. TCRdb analysed the PCR reads with MiXCR anew, one entry per CDR3 protein. The sample lists hundreds of thousands of distinct CDR3 sequences, approximately 59% occurring once. Their antigens are not known. Source material: blood. All receptors come from a girl aged 2 to 9 with multiple sclerosis.

This clonotype was found a few times. An end of the junction does not agree with germline; a read error may underlie this. This rearrangement joins TRBV24-1 to TRBJ2-3; weak D call: TRBD2 (6 bases). Germline CDR1 KGHDR, CDR2 SFDVKD. The CDR3 extends over 16 amino acids. The CDR3, as DNA: TGTGCCACCAGTGCGTTGGCGGGCGGGGTCACAGGTACGCAGTATTTT. Its protein is CATSALAGGVTGTQYF.

At least ten counts were recorded for this clonotype. One end of the junction fails to match germline, which may point to a read error. The chain carries TRBV7-9 and TRBJ1-5; no reliable D call. Germline CDR1 SEHNR, CDR2 FQNEAQ (reference sequence). The CDR3 is 12 amino acids. The chain's CDR3 is CASSLANQPQHF. The CDR3 DNA sequence: TGTGCCAGCAGTTTAGCTAATCAGCCCCAGCATTTT.

The chain joins TRBV29-1 to TRBJ2-3, with 8 positions matching TRBD2. After removal of 7 bases from V and 6 bases from J, the junction contained 15 bases not matched to a gene. Germline CDR1 SQVTM, CDR2 ANQGSEA. This CDR3 spans 15 amino acids. This CDR3 is CSATEVGGGGDTQYF. CDR3 DNA sequence: TGCAGCGCTACTGAGGTCGGGGGGGGAGGGGATACGCAGTATTTT.

The genes are TRBV5-1 and TRBJ1-1; TRBD1 aligns across 10 bases. V lost 5 bases to trimming and J lost 8 bases; unmatched junction nucleotides: 12. The length of the CDR3 is 15 residues. Per the germline V gene, CDR1 is SGHRS and CDR2 is YFSETQ. CDR3 sequence (DNA): TGCGCCAGCAGGCCAACCCCCGGGACAGGGGCCGAAGCTTTCTTT. Translating it yields CASRPTPGTGAEAFF.

The chain is built from TRBV4-2 and TRBJ2-5; 10 bases agree with TRBD2. The CDR3 is 17 amino acids. From germline, CDR1 is LGHNA and CDR2 YNFKEQ. Trimming at V came to 0 bases and at J to 1 base, leaving 5 bases not matched to a gene. The CDR3 reads CASSQESGTSVQETQYF. In nucleotides, the CDR3 is TGTGCCAGCAGCCAAGAGTCCGGGACTAGCGTCCAAGAGACCCAGTACTTC.